The T cell receptor beta chain described here comes from a study of brain metastases from non-small cell lung cancer. Points from the study as a whole: Expanded T-cell clones appeared in more than 60% of brain metastases over primaries. Brain metastases had lower T-cell infiltration than primary tumors. Paired brain metastases and primary tumors largely shared TCR repertoires.

Data came from immunoSEQ multiplex PCR; TCRdb stores just in-frame clones and leaves some out. The table includes several thousand clones, approximately 85% detected once. With 8 bases removed from V and 8 bases from J, the gap between germline ends came to 18 bases. This CDR3 spans 13 amino acids. The V gene's germline CDR1 is MNHEY and CDR2 SVGAGI. In the case of this clone: Its antigen is not identified.

The sequenced material came from primary lung tumor tissue. The rearrangement joins TRBV6-5 to TRBJ1-2, with a weak D call TRBD1 (6 bases). The clonotype was recovered from a donor at least 40 years old with non-small cell lung cancer. DNA for the CDR3: TGTGCCAGCGGTAGAACGGGGGCTGGAGGCTACACCTTC. The encoded protein is CASGRTGAGGYTF.